The 13 T cell receptor beta chains in this list originate from one sample, sequenced in a study of blood T cell repertoires in COVID-19. The method was immunoSEQ multiplex PCR; TCRdb's version includes in-frame clones alone and lacks a portion of them. The sample lists fewer than 80,000 clones; over 70% were seen once. Sequencing was performed on peripheral blood. These receptors were taken from a man aged 55 to 70 with acute or convalescent COVID-19.

This rearrangement joins TRBV6-5 to TRBJ2-2; weak D call: TRBD1 (5 bases). Germline V gene sequence: CDR1 MNHEY, CDR2 SVGAGI. Trimming removed 10 bases from V and 2 bases from J, with 8 bases in between. This CDR3 is 12 amino acids long. The CDR3 bases are TGTGCCAAGGGGCTTAACACCGGGGAGCTGTTTTTT. The encoded protein is CAKGLNTGELFF.

The gene calls are TRBV4-1 and TRBJ2-1; no clear D gene. The CDR3 is made up of 12 amino acids. Germline V gives CDR1 MGHRA, CDR2 YSYEKL. The V end lost 2 bases, the J end lost 6 bases, and 5 bases lay between the germline ends. CDR3 nucleotides: TGCGCCAGCAGCCAACACTTCAATGAGCAGTTCTTC. Amino acids: CASSQHFNEQFF.

The chain links TRBV18 to TRBJ2-1, with 7 bases aligning to TRBD1. Germline loops: CDR1 KGHSH, CDR2 LQKENI. The V and J ends lost 3 bases and 14 bases, in that order; junction bases with no gene match: 7. This CDR3 has 12 residues. DNA of the CDR3: TGTGCCAGCTCACCCGACCCCGACAGGGAGTTCTTC. The encoded protein is CASSPDPDREFF.

With respect to this clone: Other DNA sequences within the sample encode an identical CDR3. The chain recombines TRBV6-6 with TRBJ2-3; 8 bases fit TRBD2. Germline-derived CDR1 and CDR2 are MNHNY and SVGAGI (reference sequence). This CDR3 contains 14 residues. The junction had 5 bases not matched to a gene; V was cut back by 8 bases and J by 1 base. The CDR3 nucleotides read TGTGCCAGCGGGCTAGCGGGTCGCACAGATACGCAGTATTTT. Protein: CASGLAGRTDTQYF.

This clone came up a few times. The CDR3 here is CASSQDRANTQYF. In nucleotides, the CDR3 is TGCGCCAGCAGCCAAGACAGGGCCAATACGCAGTATTTT. This rearrangement joins TRBV4-1 to TRBJ2-3; possibly TRBD1 for D (5 bases). The CDR3 is 13 residues long. V was cut by 0 bases and J by 7 bases, with 8 bases left in between. Per germline, CDR1 MGHRA and CDR2 YSYEKL.

This chain uses TRBV24-1 with TRBJ1-6, with 7 bases that match TRBD1. Germline V lookup: CDR1 KGHDR, CDR2 SFDVKD. Trimming at V came to 9 bases and at J to 6 bases, leaving 7 bases not matched to a gene. The CDR3 covers 14 residues. CDR3 residues: CATRGTESNSPLHF. CDR3 coding DNA: TGTGCCACCCGGGGGACAGAAAGTAATTCACCCCTCCACTTT.

This clone has at least ten counts. V gene TRBV3-1 (or the pseudogene TRBV3-2) combines with J gene TRBJ1-5; D call uncertain. CDR3 length equals 14 residues. Deletions cut 1 base from V and 5 bases from J, with 9 bases between. Germline CDR1 reads LGHDT; CDR2 reads YNNKEL (reference sequence). The CDR3 DNA follows: TGTGCCAGCAGCCAAGGCGTACTCGATCAGCCCCAGCATTTT. Amino acids: CASSQGVLDQPQHF.

This clone was recorded a few times. The rearrangement joins TRBV7-8 to TRBJ2-7; 8 nucleotides match TRBD2. Per the germline V gene, CDR1 is SGHVS and CDR2 is FQNEAQ. The CDR3 consists of 16 residues. After removal of 2 bases from V and 7 bases from J, the junction contained 13 bases not matched to a gene. The CDR3 loop is CASSLSSPAGVREQYF. DNA of the CDR3: TGTGCCAGCAGCTTAAGTTCCCCAGCGGGAGTGAGGGAGCAGTACTTC.

V usage is TRBV7-9 and J usage is TRBJ2-3; D not resolved. The germline V gene encodes CDR1 SEHNR and CDR2 FQNEAQ (reference sequence). V lost 1 base and J lost 4, with 9 bases in between. The length of the CDR3 is 14 residues. The chain's CDR3 is CASSLDPLPDTQYF. CDR3 nucleotides: TGTGCCAGCAGCTTAGACCCACTCCCAGATACGCAGTATTTT.

This chain joins TRBV6-5 and TRBJ2-7; D gene ambiguous. V lost 7 bases to trimming and J lost 0 bases, with 10 bases between them. CDR3 length equals 13 residues. Germline assignment: CDR1 MNHEY and CDR2 SVGAGI. CDR3 loop: CASKRSDSYEQYF. The CDR3 nucleotides are TGTGCCAGCAAAAGAAGCGACTCCTACGAGCAGTACTTC.

This chain connects TRBV7-2 to TRBJ2-5, with D tentatively TRBD2 (5 bases). The V end lost 5 bases, the J end lost 5 bases, and 6 bases lay between the germline ends. CDR3 length: 11 residues. In germline, CDR1 is SGHTA, CDR2 FQGNSA. CDR3 in amino acids: CASSAGETQYF. The CDR3 DNA reads as TGTGCCAGCAGCGCGGGCGAGACCCAGTACTTC.

The chain combines TRBV30 with TRBJ2-7, with unresolved D. The CDR3 contains 13 residues. Trimming pared 0 bases from V and 3 bases from J, leaving 9 bases between. CDR1 GTSNPN and CDR2 SVGIG come from the germline V gene (reference sequence). CDR3 bases: TGTGCCTGGAGTGTAACCCTATACTACGAGCAGTACGTC. Translated: CAWSVTLYYEQYV.

The V and J genes are TRBV3-1 (or the pseudogene TRBV3-2) and TRBJ2-1; 7 positions agree with TRBD2. Germline V lookup: CDR1 LGHDT, CDR2 YNNKEL (reference sequence). The CDR3 extends over 17 amino acids. J was trimmed by 0 bases and V by 6 bases; bases with no gene match: 11. CDR3 loop: CASSPRAGVVSYNEQFF. The CDR3 DNA reads TGTGCCAGCAGTCCCAGGGCGGGGGTGGTCTCCTACAATGAGCAGTTCTTC.